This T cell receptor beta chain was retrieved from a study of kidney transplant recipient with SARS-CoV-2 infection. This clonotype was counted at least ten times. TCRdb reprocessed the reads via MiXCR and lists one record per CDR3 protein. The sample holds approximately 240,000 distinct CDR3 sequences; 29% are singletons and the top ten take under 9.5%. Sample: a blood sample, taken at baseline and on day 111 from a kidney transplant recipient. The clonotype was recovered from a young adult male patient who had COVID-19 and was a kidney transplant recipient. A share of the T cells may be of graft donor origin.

DNA of the CDR3: TGTGCCAGCTCACGAGCGGACCCCTACGAGCAGTACTTC. Translated: CASSRADPYEQYF. This chain links TRBV18 with TRBJ2-7, with a weak D call TRBD2 (5 bases). Germline CDR1 reads KGHSH; CDR2 reads LQKENI. CDR3 length equals 13 residues. Between the trimmed V and J ends, which lost 4 bases and 2 bases, there was a span of 9 bases.